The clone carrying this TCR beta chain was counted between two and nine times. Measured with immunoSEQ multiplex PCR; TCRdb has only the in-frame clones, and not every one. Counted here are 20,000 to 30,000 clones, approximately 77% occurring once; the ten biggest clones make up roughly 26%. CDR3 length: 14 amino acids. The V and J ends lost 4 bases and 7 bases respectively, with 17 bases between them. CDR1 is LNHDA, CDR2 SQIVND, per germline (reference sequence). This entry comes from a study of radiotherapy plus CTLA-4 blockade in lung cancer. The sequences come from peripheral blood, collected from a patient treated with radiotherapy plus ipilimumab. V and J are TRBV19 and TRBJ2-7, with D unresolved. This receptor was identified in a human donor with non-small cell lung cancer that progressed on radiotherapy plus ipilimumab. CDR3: CASSKALLPAEQYF. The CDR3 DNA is TGTGCCAGTAGTAAGGCCCTTTTACCCGCGGAGCAGTACTTC.